Given below is one TCR beta chain in context. The antigen is unknown. Researchers built TCR beta cDNA using 5'RACE template switching with UMIs. Reprocessing the 5' RACE reads, TCRdb reports a single entry for every CDR3 protein and omits DNA. The sample holds roughly 180,000 distinct CDR3 sequences. The sample comes from a study of T cells expressing NK-cell markers. The wider study: Researchers got TCR beta repertoires out of sorted CD3+CD56+NKG2C+, CD3+CD56+NKG2C- and CD3+CD56-NKG2C+ T cells.

This CDR3 region has 16 residues. Germline CDR1 is DFQATT and CDR2 is SNEGSKA (reference sequence). Study observations and caveats: Roughly six of the donors carried dominant NKG2C+ clonotypes that took up roughly 1.0-8% of their CD8+ T cells.

This chain connects TRBV20-1 to TRBJ2-3. The TCR comes from a woman between 18 and 69 years old in good health. Sequencing was carried out using blood T cells: a sorted CD56 or NKG2C T cell subset, CD4+ or CD8+ T cells, or bulk PBMC T cells (not recorded which). CDR3 in amino acids: CSARDVSRASTDTQYF.